These 15 T cell receptor beta chains came from one sample sequenced in a study of blood T cell repertoires in COVID-19. The assay was immunoSEQ multiplex PCR, and TCRdb's table has in-frame clones only and misses some. The top ten hold approximately 40% of the sample, which has 130,000 to 150,000 clones, less than 90% seen once. Sequencing was performed on peripheral blood. Source of these receptors: a human donor in a cohort sampled during active COVID-19.

The chain is built from TRBV6-1 and TRBJ1-2; 7 bases align to TRBD1. J gave up 5 bases and V 0 bases, and 9 bases lay outside the gene matches. The CDR3 contains 16 residues. The V gene's germline CDR1 is MNHNS and CDR2 SASEGT. The CDR3 is CASSEALGGRGYGYTF. In nucleotides, the CDR3 is TGTGCCAGCAGTGAAGCTCTGGGGGGCAGGGGGTATGGCTACACCTTC.

The rearrangement joins TRBV4-2 to TRBJ2-5; possibly TRBD2 for D (6 bases). CDR1 is LGHNA and CDR2 is YNFKEQ in the germline V gene. This CDR3 has 15 residues. V lost 0 bases, J lost 10 bases, and 18 bases lay in between. The CDR3 loop is CASSQDRRFGGNQYF. The CDR3 DNA reads as TGTGCCAGCAGCCAAGATAGACGGTTCGGAGGGAACCAGTACTTC.

The table lists this clone with a count of one. The chain combines TRBV11-2 with TRBJ1-1; tentatively, D is TRBD1 (5 bases). The CDR3 is 13 residues long. Germline CDR1 and CDR2: SGHAT and FQNNGV. Trimming pared 3 bases from V and 5 bases from J, leaving 10 bases between. The CDR3 sequence is CASSFQGWTEAFF. The CDR3 DNA follows: TGTGCCAGCAGCTTTCAGGGTTGGACTGAAGCTTTCTTT.

The V call is TRBV5-1, the J call TRBJ1-1; maybe TRBD1 (6 bases). Trimming removed 0 bases at V and 6 bases at J, with 21 bases between. The CDR3 totals 17 residues. CDR1 is SGHRS and CDR2 is YFSETQ in the germline V gene. As DNA, the CDR3 is TGCGCCAGCAGCTTGGGGGATCCCGGGACAAAACGGGCTGAAGCTTTCTTT. Translating gives CASSLGDPGTKRAEAFF.

The V gene is TRBV7-2, the J gene TRBJ1-2, with a weak D call TRBD1 (6 bases). The CDR3 has 17 residues. The germline CDR1 and CDR2 sequences are SGHTA and FQGNSA. Trimming stripped 5 bases from V and 1 base from J, with 20 bases between. The chain's CDR3 is CASSHERWGRNNYGYTF. The CDR3 DNA follows: TGTGCCAGCAGCCACGAGCGCTGGGGGCGCAATAACTATGGCTACACCTTC.

The V gene is TRBV4-3, the J gene TRBJ1-2, with D possibly TRBD1 on 6 matching bases. V shed 1 base and J shed 1 base, with 10 bases lying between them. The CDR3 is 15 residues long. CDR1 is LGHNA and CDR2 is YSLEER in the germline V gene. CDR3: CASSQGTAFNYGYTF. The CDR3 DNA sequence: TGCGCCAGCAGCCAAGGGACAGCCTTTAACTATGGCTACACCTTC.

V and J are TRBV6-1 and TRBJ1-5; 9 positions agree with TRBD1. V dropped 3 bases and J dropped 6; count of bases not matched to a gene: 6. CDR1 and CDR2 (germline): MNHNS, SASEGT. The CDR3 is 15 residues long. This CDR3 reads CASSETGGIGQPQHF. CDR3 bases: TGTGCCAGCAGTGAGACAGGGGGTATCGGTCAGCCCCAGCATTTT.

This chain joins TRBV9 and TRBJ1-2; D might be TRBD1 (6 bases). Trimming removed 0 bases at V and 1 base at J, with 19 bases between. This CDR3 contains 18 residues. CDR1 is SGDLS and CDR2 is YYNGEE in the germline V gene. CDR3 DNA: TGTGCCAGCAGCGTAGCTCCAACTGCAGGGGATGGTAACTATGGCTACACCTTC. Protein product: CASSVAPTAGDGNYGYTF.

The rearrangement links TRBV6-5 to TRBJ1-5; D gene uncertain. The CDR3 is 12 amino acids. The V gene's germline CDR1 is MNHEY and CDR2 SVGAGI. Deletions cut 4 bases from V and 8 bases from J, with 9 bases between. The CDR3 spells CASSFLEEPQHF. The CDR3 nucleotides read TGTGCCAGCAGTTTTTTGGAGGAGCCCCAGCATTTT.

The chain has TRBV5-1 and TRBJ1-2, with unresolved D. This CDR3 region has 13 residues. V dropped 4 bases and J dropped 3 bases, with 10 bases sitting between them. The V gene's germline CDR1 is SGHRS and CDR2 YFSETQ. Here the CDR3 reads CASSAPTDYGYTF. The CDR3 nucleotides read TGCGCCAGCAGCGCTCCTACAGACTATGGCTACACCTTC.

The chain recombines TRBV4-2 with TRBJ1-1, with no clear D. The CDR3 is 13 residues long. CDR1 and CDR2 from the germline V gene are LGHNA and YNFKEQ. V was clipped by 0 bases and J by 6 bases, with 8 bases between them. CDR3 nucleotide sequence: TGTGCCAGCAGCCAAGAGAGATACCCTGAAGCTTTCTTT. The encoded protein is CASSQERYPEAFF.

The V gene is TRBV4-1, the J gene TRBJ1-2; no clear D gene. The CDR3 is made up of 14 amino acids. Looked up from germline, CDR1 is MGHRA and CDR2 is YSYEKL. V was trimmed by 1 base and J by 4 bases, leaving 10 bases between them. Written as DNA, the CDR3 is TGCGCCAGCAGCCAAGGAGAGGCCTTCTATGGCTACACCTTC. Protein product: CASSQGEAFYGYTF.

V and J are TRBV5-1 and TRBJ1-1, with 8 bases lining up with TRBD1. In germline, CDR1 is SGHRS, CDR2 YFSETQ. The CDR3 has 17 residues. The ends lost 3 bases at V and 3 bases at J; junction bases unmatched: 13. The CDR3 sequence: CASSWRVYRGAYTEAFF. The CDR3 nucleotides read TGCGCCAGCAGCTGGAGAGTTTACAGGGGGGCATACACTGAAGCTTTCTTT.

The chain is built from TRBV7-2 and TRBJ2-1; 10 nucleotides match TRBD1. Germline CDR1 reads SGHTA; CDR2 reads FQGNSA. V lost 4 bases, J lost 4 bases, and 7 bases stayed unmatched. The CDR3 is made up of 16 amino acids. The CDR3 DNA reads as TGTGCCAGCAGCTCCCCGGACAGGGGGGAATACAATGAGCAGTTCTTC. This gives the protein CASSSPDRGEYNEQFF.

This clone was picked up one time. Other DNA sequences of this sample code for an identical CDR3. This chain uses TRBV28 with TRBJ1-5; 11 nucleotides line up with TRBD1. CDR1 and CDR2 (germline): MDHEN, SYDVKM. V shed 6 bases, J shed 6 bases, and the junction held 7 bases outside the gene matches. The CDR3 sequence is 15 residues long. The CDR3 loop is CASSPGQGAIQPQHF. The CDR3 DNA follows: TGTGCCAGCAGCCCTGGACAGGGGGCAATTCAGCCCCAGCATTTT.